One and the same sample provided the 32 T cell receptor beta chains below, sequenced in a study of tumour-infiltrating T cells in Burkitt lymphoma. The data were produced by immunoSEQ multiplex PCR, yet TCRdb's version contains in-frame clones alone and is incomplete. The data contain around 46,000 clones, less than 35% of them singletons. The material sequenced was tumor tissue. Receptors were obtained from a human donor with Burkitt lymphoma.

The chain is built from TRBV2 and TRBJ2-5, with no clear D. From germline, CDR1 is SNHLY and CDR2 FYNNEI. This CDR3 is 12 amino acids long. Deletions cut 4 bases from V and 3 bases from J, with 6 bases between. CDR3 DNA: TGTGCCAGCAGTGCTGGGGAAGAGACCCAGTACTTC. It codes for CASSAGEETQYF.

The sample holds a few counts of this clone. An end of the junction differs from the germline gene, which may be a read error. This chain uses TRBV4-3 with TRBJ1-2, with TRBD1 as a possible D gene (6 bases). Germline loops: CDR1 LGHNA, CDR2 YSLEER. This CDR3 has 13 residues. The CDR3 here is CASSQGQHYGYTF. The CDR3 DNA sequence: TGCGCCAGCAGTCAAGGACAGCACTATGGCTACACCTTC.

This clone turned up a few times. The rearrangement links TRBV7-2 to TRBJ2-3, with 8 bases matching TRBD2. This CDR3 has 16 residues. With 4 bases clipped from V and 3 bases from J, the junction kept 9 bases outside the gene matches. Germline V gene lookup returns CDR1 SGHTA and CDR2 FQGNSA. CDR3 residues: CASSSVRGGRTDTQYF. CDR3 DNA: TGTGCCAGCAGCTCAGTTCGGGGGGGCCGTACAGATACGCAGTATTTT.

This clone was counted a few times. This rearrangement joins TRBV2 to TRBJ2-2; unclear D gene. Trimming left V 3 bases short and J 8 bases short, with 10 bases between. Germline V CDR1 and CDR2: SNHLY, FYNNEI. The CDR3 is 13 amino acids. CDR3 sequence: CASSDLVKGELFF. CDR3 DNA: TGTGCCAGCAGTGACCTAGTGAAAGGGGAGCTGTTTTTT.

The chain uses TRBV29-1 and TRBJ2-2; 8 bases align to TRBD1. This CDR3 is 16 amino acids long. Germline V gene data show CDR1 as SQVTM and CDR2 as ANQGSEA. V was pared by 5 bases and J by 1 base, with 9 bases of the junction left unmatched. CDR3 in DNA: TGCAGCGTTTCGGCAGGGGGCCAGCTGAACACCGGGGAGCTGTTTTTT. Translation gives CSVSAGGQLNTGELFF.

This sequence joins TRBV5-4 and TRBJ2-3, with D unresolved. This CDR3 is built from 13 residues. Per the germline V gene, CDR1 is SGHNT and CDR2 is YYREEE (reference sequence). V was shortened by 0 bases and J by 7 bases, with 9 bases between the two germline ends. CDR3 residues: CASSLDQLNTQYF. CDR3 DNA: TGTGCCAGCAGCTTGGACCAGTTGAATACGCAGTATTTT.

The rearrangement links TRBV11-1 to TRBJ2-2; D is ambiguous. Trimming shortened V by 1 base and J by 5 bases, and 5 bases separated the two germline ends. In germline, CDR1 is SGHAT, CDR2 FQDESV (reference sequence). The CDR3 loop spans 13 amino acids. CDR3 loop: CASSLEGTGELFF. CDR3 nucleotide sequence: TGTGCCAGCAGCTTAGAAGGGACCGGGGAGCTGTTTTTT. Filled out from reference TRBV11-1 and TRBJ2-2, the complete variable domain reads EAEVAQSPRYKITEKSQAVAFWCDPISGHATLYWYRQILGQGPELLVQFQDESVVDDSQLPKDRFSAERLKGVDSTLKIQPAELGDSAMYLCASSLEGTGELFFGEGSRLTVL.

This clone was recorded only once. The V and J genes are TRBV28 and TRBJ2-5, with 8 bases fitting TRBD1. The CDR3 has 16 residues. CDR1 is MDHEN and CDR2 is SYDVKM in the germline V gene. Losses at the gene ends were 8 bases for V and 5 bases for J; bases not matched to a gene: 16. Written as DNA, the CDR3 is TGTGCCAGCGGAACACCCGGGCAGGGGGCGACGGAGACCCAGTACTTC. It codes for CASGTPGQGATETQYF.

This clone has more than one count but fewer than ten. The J gene is TRBJ2-3, the V gene TRBV11-2, with D hard to call. In germline, CDR1 is SGHAT, CDR2 FQNNGV. V was trimmed by 1 base and J by 5 bases, leaving 10 bases between them. This CDR3 is 14 amino acids long. The CDR3 here is CASSLGGRVDTQYF. The CDR3 DNA reads TGTGCCAGCAGCTTAGGCGGACGCGTAGATACGCAGTATTTT.

The chain carries TRBV2 and TRBJ1-1; a possible D gene is TRBD1 (5 bases). V shed 3 bases and J shed 4 bases, with 27 bases lying between them. The CDR3 has 19 residues. Looked up from germline, CDR1 is SNHLY and CDR2 is FYNNEI. The CDR3 DNA sequence: TGTGCCAGCAGTGATCGAGACGATAGATCAGGGTGGGCAGGCACTGAAGCTTTCTTT. Amino acids: CASSDRDDRSGWAGTEAFF.

V gene TRBV7-2 combines with J gene TRBJ1-5, with D tentatively TRBD1 (5 bases). Trimming removed 2 bases at V and 0 bases at J, with 8 bases between. The CDR3 runs 15 residues. Germline CDR1 is SGHTA and CDR2 is FQGNSA. CDR3 DNA: TGTGCCAGCAGCTTATTCAGGGCTAGCAATCAGCCCCAGCATTTT. It codes for CASSLFRASNQPQHF.

The chain combines TRBV10-3 with TRBJ1-2; no clear D. The CDR3 extends over 16 amino acids. The germline V gene has CDR1 ENHRY and CDR2 SYGVKD. Deletions cut 4 bases from V and 0 bases from J, with 15 bases between. The CDR3 DNA is TGTGCCATCAGTGCCCCGTTGGAAACAGCTAACTATGGCTACACCTTC. This encodes CAISAPLETANYGYTF.

The chain carries TRBV28 and TRBJ2-5; 9 positions match TRBD1. V lost 8 bases and J lost 4; bases outside the gene matches: 14. CDR1 and CDR2 (germline): MDHEN, SYDVKM. This CDR3 is 16 amino acids long. Written as DNA, the CDR3 is TGTGCCAGCCCCCCTGTCCAGGGACAGGGAATAGAGACCCAGTACTTC. This encodes CASPPVQGQGIETQYF.

The sample holds a few counts of this clone. The chain has TRBV5-4 and TRBJ2-5; 11 bases agree with TRBD2. Germline lookup yields CDR1 SGHNT and CDR2 YYREEE (reference sequence). The V and J ends lost 4 bases and 5 bases, in that order; junction bases with no gene match: 7. The CDR3 loop spans 15 amino acids. This CDR3 is CASSRGLADYETQYF. CDR3 nucleotides: TGTGCCAGCAGCAGGGGACTAGCGGACTATGAGACCCAGTACTTC. Full variable domain (rest looked up from reference TRBV5-4 and TRBJ2-5): ETGVTQSPTHLIKTRGQQVTLRCSSQSGHNTVSWYQQALGQGPQFIFQYYREEENGRGNFPPRFSGLQFPNYSSELNVNALELDDSALYLCASSRGLADYETQYFGPGTRLLVL.

This clone was seen more than once but under ten times. This rearrangement joins TRBV15 to TRBJ2-7, with D possibly being TRBD2 (6 bases). Germline CDR1 LNHNV, CDR2 YYDKDF (reference sequence). The CDR3 length is 15 residues. Trimming left V 5 bases short and J 4 bases short, with 18 bases between. CDR3: CATSSSGGELYEQYF. CDR3 DNA: TGTGCCACCAGCTCCTCGGGCGGGGAGCTATACGAGCAGTACTTC.

CDR3 in amino acids: CSALAYGYTF. The CDR3 DNA reads TGCAGTGCATTAGCCTATGGCTACACCTTC. This chain joins TRBV20-1 and TRBJ1-2; D is uncertain. Trimming pared 6 bases from V and 4 bases from J, leaving 6 bases between. Germline V lookup: CDR1 DFQATT, CDR2 SNEGSKA (reference sequence). This CDR3 has 10 residues.

In regard to this clone: The junction departs from the called germline gene at one end, perhaps through a read error. This chain connects TRBV19 to TRBJ2-7, with D perhaps being TRBD1 or TRBD2 (6 bases each). This CDR3 has 12 amino acids. Germline lookup yields CDR1 LNHDA and CDR2 SQIVND (reference sequence). The CDR3 protein is CASSSRGTFLFF. In DNA form, the CDR3 reads TGTGCCAGTAGTTCCCGGGGGACATTTCTCTTCTTC.

In its sample, this clone was seen a few times. CDR3 loop: CASSYSGASSYEQYF. The CDR3 DNA sequence: TGTGCCAGCAGTTACTCGGGAGCTTCCTCCTACGAGCAGTACTTC. The chain is built from TRBV6-5 and TRBJ2-7, with D maybe TRBD2 (5 bases). Germline CDR1 MNHEY, CDR2 SVGAGI. V lost 0 bases to trimming and J lost 0 bases, with 9 bases between them. This CDR3 is built from 15 residues.

This clone was counted a few times. V gene TRBV5-6 combines with J gene TRBJ2-7, with a tentative D call TRBD2 (6 bases). This CDR3 has 15 residues. V lost 0 bases, J lost 4 bases, and 14 bases lay in between. The germline V gene encodes CDR1 SGHDT and CDR2 YYEEEE. CDR3 coding DNA: TGTGCCAGCAGCTTGGGACCGGGGGATTATTACGAGCAGTACTTC. This gives the protein CASSLGPGDYYEQYF.

The V gene is TRBV10-3, the J gene TRBJ1-5; no clear D gene. Trimming stripped 8 bases from V and 4 bases from J, with 9 bases between. This CDR3 has 12 residues. Germline V gene data show CDR1 as ENHRY and CDR2 as SYGVKD. The CDR3 spells CAIRGTNQPQHF. For the CDR3, the DNA is TGTGCCATCCGGGGAACTAATCAGCCCCAGCATTTT.

V and J are TRBV11-2 and TRBJ2-2; D ambiguous. Trimming left V 2 bases short and J 0 bases short, with 4 bases between. The germline V gene has CDR1 SGHAT and CDR2 FQNNGV. This CDR3 is built from 14 residues. The CDR3 protein is CASSLRANTGELFF. DNA for the CDR3: TGTGCCAGCAGCTTACGGGCGAACACCGGGGAGCTGTTTTTT.

This chain connects TRBV2 to TRBJ2-2; D unclear. V lost 5 bases and J lost 0, with 7 bases in between. In germline, CDR1 is SNHLY, CDR2 FYNNEI. The CDR3 runs to 14 residues. The CDR3 DNA reads as TGTGCCAGCAGTTGGCGGTCGAACACCGGGGAGCTGTTTTTT. Protein product: CASSWRSNTGELFF.

This chain uses TRBV28 with TRBJ2-7; D not certain. CDR1 MDHEN and CDR2 SYDVKM come from the germline V gene. The CDR3 has 11 amino acids. V lost 10 bases to trimming and J lost 4 bases, with 11 bases between them. DNA for the CDR3: TGTGCCACCTCTAAGGGTTACGAGCAGTACTTC. Its protein is CATSKGYEQYF.

This clone came up a few times. The V gene is TRBV25-1, the J gene TRBJ2-3; no definite D call. This CDR3 spans 12 amino acids. Germline CDR1 and CDR2: MGHDK and SYGVNS. The V end lost 8 bases, the J end lost 0 bases, and 6 bases lay between the germline ends. DNA for the CDR3: TGTGCCAGCGCATTAAGCACAGATACGCAGTATTTT. It specifies CASALSTDTQYF.

V usage is TRBV15 and J usage is TRBJ1-6; D is perhaps TRBD1 (5 bases). The V gene lost 0 bases and the J gene lost 9 bases, with 12 bases spanning the gap. The CDR3 runs 15 residues. Germline V gene lookup returns CDR1 LNHNV and CDR2 YYDKDF (reference sequence). The CDR3 coding sequence is TGTGCCACCAGCAGAGATCGTCAGGGTAGTTCACCCCTCCACTTT. Residues: CATSRDRQGSSPLHF.

This clone occurred a few times. This chain uses TRBV4-3 with TRBJ2-3; D remains ambiguous. This CDR3 is 13 amino acids long. V lost 1 base, J lost 2 bases, and 4 bases lay in between. The V gene's germline CDR1 is LGHNA and CDR2 YSLEER. CDR3 bases: TGCGCCAGCAGCCAAGGTCCCACAGATACGCAGTATTTT. It is translated as CASSQGPTDTQYF.

The chain carries TRBV6-5 and TRBJ2-7; possibly TRBD1 or TRBD2 for D (5 bases each). V was clipped by 2 bases and J by 3 bases, with 11 bases between them. The CDR3 covers 14 residues. From germline, CDR1 is MNHEY and CDR2 SVGAGI. The CDR3 region is CASSYGTWGYEQYF. In nucleotides, the CDR3 is TGTGCCAGCAGTTACGGGACGTGGGGCTACGAGCAGTACTTC.

This clone has a handful of counts. The chain employs TRBV7-7 and TRBJ2-5, with D perhaps matching TRBD2 (5 bases). Trimming took off 5 bases at V and 5 bases at J, with 15 bases between the two ends. There are 14 residues in the CDR3. CDR1 is SSHAT, CDR2 FNYEAQ, per germline (reference sequence). The CDR3 here is CASSPAGLGETQYF. The CDR3, as DNA: TGTGCCAGCAGCCCGGCGGGCCTGGGGGAGACCCAGTACTTC.

The rearrangement links TRBV5-4 to TRBJ2-5; 7 bases line up with TRBD1. Germline loops: CDR1 SGHNT, CDR2 YYREEE (reference sequence). CDR3 length: 14 amino acids. V trimming: 4 bases; J trimming: 1 base; junction bases outside the gene matches: 4. CDR3 residues: CASSPRQGQETQYF. In DNA form, the CDR3 reads TGTGCCAGCAGCCCCCGACAGGGCCAAGAGACCCAGTACTTC. The whole variable domain, filled in from reference TRBV5-4 and TRBJ2-5, reads ETGVTQSPTHLIKTRGQQVTLRCSSQSGHNTVSWYQQALGQGPQFIFQYYREEENGRGNFPPRFSGLQFPNYSSELNVNALELDDSALYLCASSPRQGQETQYFGPGTRLLVL.

This clone was counted a few times. The chain employs TRBV4-2 and TRBJ2-1, with 10 bases identical to TRBD2. The J segment lost 7 bases and the V segment lost 4 bases, leaving 7 bases of the junction unmatched. The CDR3 is made up of 15 amino acids. Germline V gene data show CDR1 as LGHNA and CDR2 as YNFKEQ. CDR3 protein: CASSLQRGGRNEQFF. DNA for the CDR3: TGTGCCAGCAGCCTCCAGCGGGGGGGCCGGAATGAGCAGTTCTTC.

A few counts support this clone. The V gene is TRBV19, the J gene TRBJ2-5; a weak D match, TRBD1 (6 bases). This CDR3 is built from 13 residues. With 6 bases removed from V and 2 bases from J, the gap between germline ends came to 10 bases. Germline CDR1 and CDR2: LNHDA and SQIVND (reference sequence). The CDR3 sequence: CASSRTDQETQYF. DNA for the CDR3: TGTGCCAGTAGCCGGACAGATCAAGAGACCCAGTACTTC. The complete variable domain, with remaining parts taken from reference TRBV19 and TRBJ2-5, reads DGGITQSPKYLFRKEGQNVTLSCEQNLNHDAMYWYRQDPGQGLRLIYYSQIVNDFQKGDIAEGYSVSREKKESFPLTVTSAQKNPTAFYLCASSRTDQETQYFGPGTRLLVL.

For the CDR3, the DNA is TGTGCCAGCAGCCAAGCCGGACGTTCGGGCGGCAATGAGCAGTTCTTC. This encodes CASSQAGRSGGNEQFF. The chain links TRBV4-2 to TRBJ2-1; D remains unclear. V lost 1 base, J lost 6 bases, and 16 bases lay in between. The CDR3 covers 16 residues. Per the germline V gene, CDR1 is LGHNA and CDR2 is YNFKEQ.